This TCR beta chain stems from a study of T cells in Graves' hyperthyroidism and ophthalmopathy. Study-level information: Peripheral blood was collected at initial diagnosis, before any treatment.

Only a few counts were recorded for this clonotype. Its antigen is undetermined. V dropped 1 base and J dropped 6 bases, with 19 bases sitting between them. The CDR3 extends over 17 amino acids. Germline lookup yields CDR1 SEHNR and CDR2 FQNEAQ (reference sequence). General study results and limits: Blood samples included most of the expanded thyroid clonotypes exceeding 0.001.

Template material for amplifying TCR beta CDR3 regions consisted of RNA transcripts. An initial round of RT-PCR targeting the TCR CDR3 relied on the HTBI primer set. TCRdb fed the multiplex PCR reads into MiXCR, producing one record per CDR3 protein. The sample contains under 800,000 distinct CDR3 sequences, 11% to 15% of which appear only once. The study defined stable Graves' hyperthyroidism as no ophthalmopathy progression within 18 months. Patients were excluded for uncontrolled infection, other autoimmune disease, pregnancy or lactation. The TCR originated in a woman between 18 and 29 years old with Graves' hyperthyroidism. The sequencing sample was made of blood. V is TRBV7-9 and J is TRBJ2-1; either TRBD1 or TRBD2 may supply D (5 bases each). The CDR3 nucleotides read TGTGCCAGCAGCTTAGGAGTCGGGGACGCTCGCTTCAATGAGCAGTTCTTC. Its protein is CASSLGVGDARFNEQFF. Variable domain in full (rest from reference TRBV7-9 and TRBJ2-1): DTGVSQNPRHKITKRGQNVTFRCDPISEHNRLYWYRQTLGQGPEFLTYFQNEAQLEKSRLLSDRFSAERPKGSFSTLEIQRTEQGDSAMYLCASSLGVGDARFNEQFFGPGTRLTVL.